This passage covers 9 T cell receptor beta chains from one sample sequenced in a study of neurological immune-mediated disorders (dated by TCRdb to between 2018 and 2021). The library was generated by 5' RACE. TCRdb lists the instrument as Illumina HiSeq 2500. TCRdb reworked the public reads: Q25 trimming with fastp, MiXCR clone assembly, productive beta chains retained. Each entry merges the rows of one CDR3 protein and shows their most common DNA and genes. The sample data list 70,000 to 95,000 distinct CDR3 sequences, and around 13% of these were observed just once. Just under 5% of the sample belongs to the ten largest clones. Explained via the paper, the time point label denotes: longitudinal time-point 2. Sequenced input: PBMCs. All receptors come from a female donor with HTLV-1-associated myelopathy (HAM/TSP).

For this clonotype: Germline and junction disagree at one end, which may indicate a read error. V usage is TRBV29-1 and J usage is TRBJ1-1; possibly TRBD1 for D (5 bases). This CDR3 has 12 amino acids. Germline CDR1 SQVTM, CDR2 ANQGSEA. The CDR3 loop reads CSVQDRNTEAFF. The CDR3 DNA is TGCAGCGTTCAAGACAGGAACACTGAAGCTTTCTTT.

This clonotype was recorded at least ten times. The V and J genes are TRBV5-1 and TRBJ2-7; D unclear. V was clipped by 0 bases and J by 0 bases, with 13 bases between them. The CDR3 runs 16 residues. Germline loops: CDR1 SGHRS, CDR2 YFSETQ. CDR3 DNA sequence: TGCGCCAGCAGCTTGGCCGTGGAACACCCCTCCTACGAGCAGTACTTC. This codes for CASSLAVEHPSYEQYF.

Comments on this clonotype: Just one base apart from a much larger clone, this may be a read error. V gene TRBV6-4 combines with J gene TRBJ2-4; 10 bases map to TRBD1. The CDR3 is 13 amino acids. Germline CDR1 MRHNA, CDR2 SNTAGT. This chain's CDR3 is CANSEGQGNIQYF. The CDR3 DNA reads TGTGCCAACAGTGAGGGACAGGGGAACATTCAGTACTTC.

The gene calls are TRBV9 and TRBJ2-1, with TRBD1 matching 7 bases. CDR3 length: 16 residues. V lost 0 bases and J lost 6; bases outside the gene matches: 9. Germline V gives CDR1 SGDLS, CDR2 YYNGEE. The CDR3, as DNA: TGTGCCAGCAGCGTAGCGACCGGGACAGTAGGCAATGAGCAGTTCTTC. This sequence encodes CASSVATGTVGNEQFF. Combining the CDR3 with reference TRBV9 and TRBJ2-1 gives the whole variable domain DSGVTQTPKHLITATGQRVTLRCSPRSGDLSVYWYQQSLDQGLQFLIQYYNGEERAKGNILERFSAQQFPDLHSELNLSSLELGDSALYFCASSVATGTVGNEQFFGPGTRLTVL.

Only a few counts were recorded for this clonotype. The chain employs TRBV7-2 and TRBJ2-6; 7 positions match TRBD1. The V and J ends lost 6 bases and 2 bases, in that order; junction bases with no gene match: 4. The germline gives CDR1 SGHTA, CDR2 FQGNSA. The CDR3 runs to 15 residues. In nucleotides, the CDR3 is TGTGCCAGCAGAAAAGGGGGCGCTGGGGCCAACGTCCTGACTTTC. Protein: CASRKGGAGANVLTF.

This clonotype was recorded many times. This sequence joins TRBV5-1 and TRBJ2-2; D gene uncertain. With 0 bases removed from V and 1 base from J, the gap between germline ends came to 7 bases. The germline CDR1 and CDR2 sequences are SGHRS and YFSETQ. CDR3 length equals 15 residues. CDR3 in amino acids: CASSLGSVNTGELFF. CDR3 DNA: TGCGCCAGCAGCTTGGGAAGCGTGAACACCGGGGAGCTGTTTTTT.

This clonotype was observed at least ten times. The V and J genes are TRBV5-6 and TRBJ2-4; no definite D call. CDR1 and CDR2 from the germline V gene are SGHDT and YYEEEE. With 0 bases removed from V and 1 base from J, the gap between germline ends came to 8 bases. This CDR3 has 15 amino acids. The CDR3 spells CASSLGHWAKNIQYF. CDR3 nucleotides: TGTGCCAGCAGCTTGGGACATTGGGCCAAAAACATTCAGTACTTC.

Comment on this clonotype: A much larger clone differs from this one at a single base, so this may be a read error. V and J are TRBV5-6 and TRBJ2-2, with D perhaps TRBD1 (6 bases). Trimming left V 4 bases short and J 4 bases short, with 20 bases between. This CDR3 has 17 amino acids. Germline V gene data show CDR1 as SGHDT and CDR2 as YYEEEE. CDR3 nucleotides: TGTGCCAGCAGCCGCTTTTCCCTGGGGGCCTCCACCGGGGAGCTGTTTTTT. It yields the protein CASSRFSLGASTGELFF.

This clonotype has at least ten counts. The V call is TRBV7-2, the J call TRBJ2-3; 7 bases align to TRBD2. V was clipped by 6 bases and J by 6 bases; unmatched bases: 12. The CDR3 extends over 15 amino acids. CDR1 and CDR2 from the germline V gene are SGHTA and FQGNSA. CDR3 protein: CASRIRPGGYDTQYF. CDR3 DNA sequence: TGTGCCAGCAGGATTCGCCCGGGAGGATACGATACGCAGTATTTT. The whole variable domain, remainder taken from reference TRBV7-2 and TRBJ2-3, is GAGVSQSPSNKVTEKGKDVELRCDPISGHTALYWYRQSLGQGLEFLIYFQGNSAPDKSGLPSDRFSAERTGGSVSTLTIQRTQQEDSAVYLCASRIRPGGYDTQYFGPGTRLTVL.